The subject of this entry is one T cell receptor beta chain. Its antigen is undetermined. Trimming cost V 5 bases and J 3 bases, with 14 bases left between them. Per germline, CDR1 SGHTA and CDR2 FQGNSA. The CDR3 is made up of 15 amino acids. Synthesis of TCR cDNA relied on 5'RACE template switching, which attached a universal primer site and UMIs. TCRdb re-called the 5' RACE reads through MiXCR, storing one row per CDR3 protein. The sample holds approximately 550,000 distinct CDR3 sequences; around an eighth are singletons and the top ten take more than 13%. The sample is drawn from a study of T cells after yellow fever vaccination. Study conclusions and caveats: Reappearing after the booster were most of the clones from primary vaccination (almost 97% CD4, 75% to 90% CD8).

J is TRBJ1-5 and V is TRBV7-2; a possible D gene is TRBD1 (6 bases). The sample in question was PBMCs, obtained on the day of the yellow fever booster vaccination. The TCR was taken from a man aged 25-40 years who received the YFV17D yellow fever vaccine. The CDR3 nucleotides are TGTGCCAGCAGCAAACAACAGGGTACCAATCAGCCCCAGCATTTT. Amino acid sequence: CASSKQQGTNQPQHF.